The subject of this entry is one T cell receptor beta chain. CDR1 SGHRS and CDR2 YFSETQ come from the germline V gene. The CDR3 extends over 16 amino acids. With 4 bases removed from V and 7 bases from J, the gap between germline ends came to 18 bases. Produced via immunoSEQ multiplex PCR; TCRdb's table is partial and in-frame only. The sample holds about 59,000 clones, roughly 89% seen once. The entry originates in a study of technical replicates of blood from a handful of donors. Material: PBMCs. V usage is TRBV5-1 and J usage is TRBJ1-6, with a tentative D call TRBD1 (5 bases). This receptor was obtained from a human donor in good health. Some clones in this sample may be carry-over from other donors' samples. In DNA, the CDR3 is TGCGCCAGCAGCCCCTTAGGGGCGGCCGGGAATTCACCCCTCCACTTT. Encoded protein: CASSPLGAAGNSPLHF.